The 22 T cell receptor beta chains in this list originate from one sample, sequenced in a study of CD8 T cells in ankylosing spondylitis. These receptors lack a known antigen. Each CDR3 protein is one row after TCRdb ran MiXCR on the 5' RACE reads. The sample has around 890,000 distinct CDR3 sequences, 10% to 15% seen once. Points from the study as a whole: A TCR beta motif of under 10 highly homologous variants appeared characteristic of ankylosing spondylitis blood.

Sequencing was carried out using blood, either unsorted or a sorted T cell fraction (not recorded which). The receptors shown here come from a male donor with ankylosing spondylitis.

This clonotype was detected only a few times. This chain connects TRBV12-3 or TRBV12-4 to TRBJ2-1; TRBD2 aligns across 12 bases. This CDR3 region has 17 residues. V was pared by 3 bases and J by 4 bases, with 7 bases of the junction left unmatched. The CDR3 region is CASSFRASGRVYNEQFF. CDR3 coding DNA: TGTGCCAGCAGTTTTCGGGCTAGCGGGAGGGTGTACAATGAGCAGTTCTTC.

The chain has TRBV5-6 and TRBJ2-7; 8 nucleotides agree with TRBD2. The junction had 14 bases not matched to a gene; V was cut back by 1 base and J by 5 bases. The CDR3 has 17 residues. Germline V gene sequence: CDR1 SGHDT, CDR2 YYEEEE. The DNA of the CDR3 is TGTGCCAGCAGCTTGATGAAGCGGGGGACCTCTAACCACGAGCAGTACTTC. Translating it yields CASSLMKRGTSNHEQYF. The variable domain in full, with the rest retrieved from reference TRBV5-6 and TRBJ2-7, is DAGVTQSPTHLIKTRGQQVTLRCSPKSGHDTVSWYQQALGQGPQFIFQYYEEEERQRGNFPDRFSGHQFPNYSSELNVNALLLGDSALYLCASSLMKRGTSNHEQYFGPGTRLTVT.

CDR3 residues: CASAQYTEAFF. For the CDR3, the DNA is TGTGCTAGTGCTCAATACACTGAAGCTTTCTTT. The V and J genes are TRBV12-5 and TRBJ1-1; D uncertain. V gave up 7 bases and J gave up 3 bases, with 6 bases separating them. CDR1 LGHNT and CDR2 FRNRAP come from the germline V gene. CDR3 length: 11 amino acids.

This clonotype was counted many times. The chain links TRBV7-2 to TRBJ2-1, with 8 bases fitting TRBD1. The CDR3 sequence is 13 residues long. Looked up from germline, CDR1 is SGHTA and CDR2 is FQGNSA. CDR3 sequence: CVAGDRSGNEQFF. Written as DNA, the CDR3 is TGTGTAGCTGGGGACAGGTCTGGAAATGAGCAGTTCTTC.

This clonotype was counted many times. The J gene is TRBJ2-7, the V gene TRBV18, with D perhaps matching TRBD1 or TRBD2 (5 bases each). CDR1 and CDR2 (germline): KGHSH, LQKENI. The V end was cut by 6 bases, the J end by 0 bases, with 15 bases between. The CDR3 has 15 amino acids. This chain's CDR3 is CASSPLADSSYEQYF. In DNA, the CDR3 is TGTGCCAGCTCGCCTCTAGCCGACAGCTCCTACGAGCAGTACTTC.

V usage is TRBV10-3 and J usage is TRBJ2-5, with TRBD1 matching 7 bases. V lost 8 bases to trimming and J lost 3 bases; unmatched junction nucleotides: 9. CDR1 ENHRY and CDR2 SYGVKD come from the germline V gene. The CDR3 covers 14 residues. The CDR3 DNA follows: TGTGCCATCGCCTCAGTAGGGGGCGAAGAGACCCAGTACTTC. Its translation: CAIASVGGEETQYF.

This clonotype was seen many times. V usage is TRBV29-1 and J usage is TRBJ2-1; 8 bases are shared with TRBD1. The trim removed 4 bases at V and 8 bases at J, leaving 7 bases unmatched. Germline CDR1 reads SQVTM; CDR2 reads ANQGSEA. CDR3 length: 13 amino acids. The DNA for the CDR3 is TGCAGCGTTGGCAGGGGGCAGGATGATGAGCAGTTCTTC. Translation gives CSVGRGQDDEQFF.

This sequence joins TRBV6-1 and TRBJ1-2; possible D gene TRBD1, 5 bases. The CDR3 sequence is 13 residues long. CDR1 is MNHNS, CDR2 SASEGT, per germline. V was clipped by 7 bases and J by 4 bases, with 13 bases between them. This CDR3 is CASIQRGTYGYTF. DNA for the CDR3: TGTGCCAGCATACAACGCGGGACCTATGGCTACACCTTC.

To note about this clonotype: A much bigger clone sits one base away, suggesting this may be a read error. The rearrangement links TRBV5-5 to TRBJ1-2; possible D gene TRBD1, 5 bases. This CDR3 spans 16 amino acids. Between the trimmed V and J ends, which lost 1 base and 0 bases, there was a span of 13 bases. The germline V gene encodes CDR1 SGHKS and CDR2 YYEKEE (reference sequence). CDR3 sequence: CASSLRQGSANYGYTF. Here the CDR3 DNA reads TGTGCCAGCAGCTTGCGGCAGGGCTCTGCTAACTATGGCTACACCTTC.

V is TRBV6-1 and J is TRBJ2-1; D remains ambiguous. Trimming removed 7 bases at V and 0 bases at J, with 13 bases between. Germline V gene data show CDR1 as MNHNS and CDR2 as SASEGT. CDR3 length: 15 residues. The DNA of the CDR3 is TGTGCCAGCAACCATAGGTTTACCTCCTACAATGAGCAGTTCTTC. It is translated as CASNHRFTSYNEQFF.

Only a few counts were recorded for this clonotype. CDR3 in amino acids: CASSLPRTDNQPQHF. For the CDR3, the DNA is TGTGCCAGCAGCCTCCCCCGGACCGACAATCAGCCCCAGCATTTT. The genes are TRBV6-2 or TRBV6-3 and TRBJ1-5; D not resolved. The length of the CDR3 is 15 residues. The germline CDR1 and CDR2 sequences are MNHEY and SVGEGT. Trimming removed 6 bases at V and 3 bases at J, with 15 bases between.

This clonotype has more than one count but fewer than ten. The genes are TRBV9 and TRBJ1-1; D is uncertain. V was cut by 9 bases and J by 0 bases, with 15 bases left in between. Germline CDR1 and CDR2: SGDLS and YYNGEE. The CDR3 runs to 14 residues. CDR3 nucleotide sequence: TGTGCCAACCCGTCTAAAGAACTGAACACTGAAGCTTTCTTT. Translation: CANPSKELNTEAFF.

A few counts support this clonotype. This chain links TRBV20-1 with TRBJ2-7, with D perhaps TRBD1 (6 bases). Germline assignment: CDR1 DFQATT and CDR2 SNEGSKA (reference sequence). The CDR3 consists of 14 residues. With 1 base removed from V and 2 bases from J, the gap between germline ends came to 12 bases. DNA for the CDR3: TGCAGTGCTAGAGCCGCGACAGGAGCCTACGAGCAGTACTTC. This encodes CSARAATGAYEQYF.

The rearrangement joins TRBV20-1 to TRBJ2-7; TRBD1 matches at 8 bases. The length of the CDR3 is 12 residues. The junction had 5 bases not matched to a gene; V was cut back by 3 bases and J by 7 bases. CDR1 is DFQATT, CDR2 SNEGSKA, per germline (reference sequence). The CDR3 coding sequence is TGCAGTGCTAGGACAGGGGCGGAGGAGCAGTACTTC. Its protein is CSARTGAEEQYF.

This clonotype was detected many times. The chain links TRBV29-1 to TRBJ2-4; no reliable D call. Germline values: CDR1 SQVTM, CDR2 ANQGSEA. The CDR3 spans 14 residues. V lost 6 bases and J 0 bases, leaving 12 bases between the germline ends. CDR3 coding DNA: TGCAGCGTGGGGTCGCAACTAGCCAAAAACATTCAGTACTTC. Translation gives CSVGSQLAKNIQYF.

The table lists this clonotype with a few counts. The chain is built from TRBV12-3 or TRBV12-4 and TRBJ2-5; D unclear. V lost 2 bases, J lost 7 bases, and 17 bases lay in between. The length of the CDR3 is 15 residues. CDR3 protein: CASSLFGLREGTQYF. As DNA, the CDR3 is TGTGCCAGCAGTTTATTCGGTCTTAGAGAAGGGACCCAGTACTTC.

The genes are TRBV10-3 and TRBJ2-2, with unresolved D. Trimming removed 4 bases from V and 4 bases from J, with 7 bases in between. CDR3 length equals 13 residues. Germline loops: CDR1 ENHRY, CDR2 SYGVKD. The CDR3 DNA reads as TGTGCCATCAGTGTTACAGCCACCGGGGAGCTGTTTTTT. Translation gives CAISVTATGELFF.

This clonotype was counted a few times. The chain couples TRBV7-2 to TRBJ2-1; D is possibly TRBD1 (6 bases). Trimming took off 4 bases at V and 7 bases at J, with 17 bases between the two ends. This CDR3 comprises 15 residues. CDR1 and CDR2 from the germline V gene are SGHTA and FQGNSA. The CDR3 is CASSSLGQSFNEQFF. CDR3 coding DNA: TGTGCCAGCAGCTCTCTCGGACAGAGCTTTAATGAGCAGTTCTTC.

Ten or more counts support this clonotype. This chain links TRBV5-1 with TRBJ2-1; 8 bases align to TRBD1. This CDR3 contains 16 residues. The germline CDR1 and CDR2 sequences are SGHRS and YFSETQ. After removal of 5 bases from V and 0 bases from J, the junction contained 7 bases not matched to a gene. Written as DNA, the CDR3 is TGCGCCAGCAGACTCGGACAGGGACTCTCCTACAATGAGCAGTTCTTC. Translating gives CASRLGQGLSYNEQFF.

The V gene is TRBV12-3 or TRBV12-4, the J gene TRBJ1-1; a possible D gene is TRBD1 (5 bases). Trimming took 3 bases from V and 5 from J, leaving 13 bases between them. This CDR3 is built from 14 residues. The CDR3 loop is CASSFGGGETEAFF. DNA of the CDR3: TGTGCCAGCAGTTTCGGGGGAGGGGAGACTGAAGCTTTCTTT.

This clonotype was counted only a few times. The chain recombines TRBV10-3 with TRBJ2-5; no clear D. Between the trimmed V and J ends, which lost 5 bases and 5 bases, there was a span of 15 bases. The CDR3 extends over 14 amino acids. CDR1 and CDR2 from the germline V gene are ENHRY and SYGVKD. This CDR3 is CAISSPQPGETQYF. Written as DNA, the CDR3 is TGTGCCATCAGTTCGCCGCAGCCTGGGGAGACCCAGTACTTC.

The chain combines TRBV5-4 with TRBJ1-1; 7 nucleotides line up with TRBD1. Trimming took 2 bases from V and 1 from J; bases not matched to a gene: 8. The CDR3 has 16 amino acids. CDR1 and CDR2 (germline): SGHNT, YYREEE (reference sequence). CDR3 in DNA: TGTGCCAGCAGCTTAATTAACAGGGGTAAGAACACTGAAGCTTTCTTT. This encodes CASSLINRGKNTEAFF.